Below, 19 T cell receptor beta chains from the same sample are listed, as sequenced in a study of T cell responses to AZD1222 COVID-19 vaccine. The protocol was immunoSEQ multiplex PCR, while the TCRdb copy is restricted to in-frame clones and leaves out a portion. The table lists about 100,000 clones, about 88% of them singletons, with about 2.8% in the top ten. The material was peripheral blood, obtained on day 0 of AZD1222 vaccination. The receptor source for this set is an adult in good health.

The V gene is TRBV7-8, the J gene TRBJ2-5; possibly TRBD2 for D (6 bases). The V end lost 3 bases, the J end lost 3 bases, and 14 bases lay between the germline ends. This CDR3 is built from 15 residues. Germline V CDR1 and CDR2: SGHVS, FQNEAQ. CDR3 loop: CASSFYGGPKETQYF. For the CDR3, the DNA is TGTGCCAGCAGCTTTTACGGGGGACCAAAAGAGACCCAGTACTTC.

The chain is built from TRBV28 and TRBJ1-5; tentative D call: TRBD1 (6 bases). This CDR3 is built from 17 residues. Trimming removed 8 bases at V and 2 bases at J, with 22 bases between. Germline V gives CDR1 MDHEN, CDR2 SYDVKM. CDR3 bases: TGTGCCAGCTCTAACGTCTGGGCAGGGGTAGGCAATCAGCCCCAGCATTTT. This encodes CASSNVWAGVGNQPQHF.

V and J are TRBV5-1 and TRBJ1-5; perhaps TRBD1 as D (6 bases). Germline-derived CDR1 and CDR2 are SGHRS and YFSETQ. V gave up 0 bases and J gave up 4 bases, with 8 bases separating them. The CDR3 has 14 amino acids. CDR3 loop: CASSLGGQNQPQHF. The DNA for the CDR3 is TGCGCCAGCAGCTTGGGAGGACAGAATCAGCCCCAGCATTTT.

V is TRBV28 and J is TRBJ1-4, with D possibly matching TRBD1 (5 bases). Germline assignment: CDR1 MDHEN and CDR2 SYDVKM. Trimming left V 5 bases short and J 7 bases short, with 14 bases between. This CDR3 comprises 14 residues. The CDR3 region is CASSLSGFGEKLFF. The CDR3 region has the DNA TGTGCCAGCAGTCTTTCAGGGTTCGGTGAAAAACTGTTTTTT.

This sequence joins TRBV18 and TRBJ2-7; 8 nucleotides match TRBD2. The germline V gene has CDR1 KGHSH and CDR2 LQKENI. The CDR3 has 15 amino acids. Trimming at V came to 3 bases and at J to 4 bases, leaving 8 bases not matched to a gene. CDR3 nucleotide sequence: TGTGCCAGCTCACCCGGCGGGGGGCGGACGTACGAGCAGTACTTC. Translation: CASSPGGGRTYEQYF.

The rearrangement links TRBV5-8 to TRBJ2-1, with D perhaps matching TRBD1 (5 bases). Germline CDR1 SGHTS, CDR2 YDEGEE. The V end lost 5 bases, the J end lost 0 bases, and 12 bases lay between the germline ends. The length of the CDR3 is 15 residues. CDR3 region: CASSLTGLSYNEQFF. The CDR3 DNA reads TGTGCCAGCAGTCTCACAGGTCTCTCCTACAATGAGCAGTTCTTC.

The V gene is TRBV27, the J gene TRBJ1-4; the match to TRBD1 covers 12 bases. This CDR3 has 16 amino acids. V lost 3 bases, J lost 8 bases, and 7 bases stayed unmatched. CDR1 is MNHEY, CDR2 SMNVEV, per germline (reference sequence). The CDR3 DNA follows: TGTGCCAGCAGTTTCTTGCCGGGGACAGGGGGCGAAAAACTGTTTTTT. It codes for CASSFLPGTGGEKLFF.

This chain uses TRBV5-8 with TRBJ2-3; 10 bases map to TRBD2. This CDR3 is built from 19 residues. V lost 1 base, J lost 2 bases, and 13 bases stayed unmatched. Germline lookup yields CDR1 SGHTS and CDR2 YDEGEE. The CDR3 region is CASSLQLAGANLLTDTQYF. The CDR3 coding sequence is TGTGCCAGCAGCTTGCAGCTAGCGGGGGCCAACCTTCTCACAGATACGCAGTATTTT.

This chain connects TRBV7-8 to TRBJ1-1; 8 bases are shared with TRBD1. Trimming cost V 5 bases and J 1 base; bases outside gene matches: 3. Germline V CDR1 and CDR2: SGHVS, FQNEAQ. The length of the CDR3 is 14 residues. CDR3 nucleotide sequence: TGTGCCAGCAGCCGGCAGGGGGCGAACACTGAAGCTTTCTTT. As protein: CASSRQGANTEAFF.

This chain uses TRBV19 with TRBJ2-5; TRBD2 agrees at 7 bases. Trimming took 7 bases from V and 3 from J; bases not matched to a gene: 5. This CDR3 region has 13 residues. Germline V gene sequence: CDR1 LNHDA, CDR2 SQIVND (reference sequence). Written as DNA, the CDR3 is TGTGCCAGTACCCCGGCGGGGGAAGAGACCCAGTACTTC. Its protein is CASTPAGEETQYF.

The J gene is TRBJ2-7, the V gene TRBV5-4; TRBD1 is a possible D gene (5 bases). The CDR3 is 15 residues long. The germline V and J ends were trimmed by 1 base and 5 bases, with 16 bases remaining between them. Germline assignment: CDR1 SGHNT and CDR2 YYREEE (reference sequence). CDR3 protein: CASSLRAGARNEQYF. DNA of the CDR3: TGTGCCAGCAGCTTGCGAGCTGGGGCTAGGAACGAGCAGTACTTC.

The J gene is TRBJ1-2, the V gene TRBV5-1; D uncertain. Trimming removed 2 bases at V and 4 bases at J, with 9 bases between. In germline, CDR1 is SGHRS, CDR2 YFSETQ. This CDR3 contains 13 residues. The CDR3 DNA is TGCGCCAGCAGCTTCTTGGACGGCTATGGCTACACCTTC. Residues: CASSFLDGYGYTF.

The CDR3 reads CASSSWILARGETQYF. CDR3 coding DNA: TGTGCCAGCAGCTCCTGGATCCTGGCAAGGGGAGAGACCCAGTACTTC. The gene calls are TRBV7-2 and TRBJ2-5; possibly TRBD1 for D (5 bases). Trimming pared 4 bases from V and 4 bases from J, leaving 19 bases between. The CDR3 is made up of 16 amino acids. Looked up from germline, CDR1 is SGHTA and CDR2 is FQGNSA.

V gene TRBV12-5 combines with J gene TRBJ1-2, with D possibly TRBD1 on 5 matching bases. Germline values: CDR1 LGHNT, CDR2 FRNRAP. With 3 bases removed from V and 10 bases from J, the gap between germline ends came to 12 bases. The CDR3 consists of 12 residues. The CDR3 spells CASGFDSGDYTF. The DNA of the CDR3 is TGTGCTAGTGGTTTCGACAGCGGAGACTACACCTTC.

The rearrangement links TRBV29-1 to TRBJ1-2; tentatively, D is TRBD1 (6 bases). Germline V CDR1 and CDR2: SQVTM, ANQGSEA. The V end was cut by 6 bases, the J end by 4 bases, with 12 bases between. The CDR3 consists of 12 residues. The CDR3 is CSVTGRIYGYTF. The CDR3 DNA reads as TGCAGCGTCACAGGGCGTATCTATGGCTACACCTTC.

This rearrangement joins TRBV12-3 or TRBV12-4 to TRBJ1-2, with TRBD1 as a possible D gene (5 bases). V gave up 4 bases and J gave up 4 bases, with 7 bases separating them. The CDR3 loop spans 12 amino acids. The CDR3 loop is CASSSGAYGYTF. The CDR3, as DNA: TGTGCCAGCAGTTCCGGGGCCTATGGCTACACCTTC.

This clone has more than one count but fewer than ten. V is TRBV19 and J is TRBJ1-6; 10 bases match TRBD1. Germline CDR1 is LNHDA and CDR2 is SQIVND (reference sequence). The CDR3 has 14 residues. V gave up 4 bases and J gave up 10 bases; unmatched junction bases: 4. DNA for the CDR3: TGTGCCAGTAGTACCGGGACAGGGGAATCACCCCTCCACTTT. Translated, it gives CASSTGTGESPLHF. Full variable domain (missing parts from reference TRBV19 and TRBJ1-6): DGGITQSPKYLFRKEGQNVTLSCEQNLNHDAMYWYRQDPGQGLRLIYYSQIVNDFQKGDIAEGYSVSREKKESFPLTVTSAQKNPTAFYLCASSTGTGESPLHFGNGTRLTVT.

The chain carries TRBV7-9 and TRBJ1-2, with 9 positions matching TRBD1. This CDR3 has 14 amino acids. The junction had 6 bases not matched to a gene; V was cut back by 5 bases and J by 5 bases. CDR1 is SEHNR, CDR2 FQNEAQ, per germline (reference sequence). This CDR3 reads CASSPGQGGYGYTF. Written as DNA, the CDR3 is TGTGCCAGCAGCCCGGGACAGGGTGGATATGGCTACACCTTC.

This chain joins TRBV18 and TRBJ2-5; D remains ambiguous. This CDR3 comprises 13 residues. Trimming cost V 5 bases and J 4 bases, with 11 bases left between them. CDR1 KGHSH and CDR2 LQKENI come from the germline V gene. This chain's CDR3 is CASSESWGETQYF. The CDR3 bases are TGTGCCAGCTCAGAAAGCTGGGGAGAGACCCAGTACTTC.